This is a list of T cell receptor beta chains from one sample in a study of a mutant IDH1 vaccine in newly diagnosed glioma. Clones were sequenced by immunoSEQ multiplex PCR, and TCRdb holds only the in-frame ones, with some missing. The sample lists about 54,000 clones; approximately 87% were seen once. Their specific antigens are unknown. The sequencing used PBMCs, collected from a glioma patient whose treatment included an IDH1 peptide vaccine. All receptors come from a man in his forties with glioma. Each CDR3 is given with its conserved first and last residue. Each record gives: V gene, J gene, CDR3 protein.

v_gene: TRBV27
j_gene: TRBJ2-1
CDR3aa: CASSLIRASGNEQFF

v_gene: TRBV4-1
j_gene: TRBJ2-3
CDR3aa: CASSGSTDTQYF

v_gene: TRBV5-4
j_gene: TRBJ1-5
CDR3aa: CASSPSYGTVNQPQHF

v_gene: TRBV9
j_gene: TRBJ1-1
CDR3aa: CASSRGWGSNTEAFF

v_gene: TRBV11-2
j_gene: TRBJ2-4
CDR3aa: CASTPWGKAKNIQYF

v_gene: TRBV25-1
j_gene: TRBJ1-2
CDR3aa: CASMRGGKDGYTF

v_gene: TRBV28
j_gene: TRBJ1-2
CDR3aa: CASSLGPYYGYTF

v_gene: TRBV29-1
j_gene: TRBJ2-6
CDR3aa: CSGFISGANVLTF

v_gene: TRBV7-8
j_gene: TRBJ2-3
CDR3aa: CASSLVRRNYTQYF

v_gene: TRBV6-1
j_gene: TRBJ1-1
CDR3aa: CASSGQGTMNTEAFF

v_gene: TRBV10-3
j_gene: TRBJ2-1
CDR3aa: CAIRGEPENEQFF

v_gene: TRBV5-4
j_gene: TRBJ2-3
CDR3aa: CASSFKMHSGDTQYF

v_gene: TRBV5-8
j_gene: TRBJ2-3
CDR3aa: CASRHFGTGGTDTQYF

v_gene: TRBV10-3
j_gene: TRBJ2-5
CDR3aa: CAISARDQETQYF

v_gene: TRBV28
j_gene: TRBJ1-4
CDR3aa: CATTRGGTTNEKLFF

v_gene: TRBV9
j_gene: TRBJ1-1
CDR3aa: CASSLRGGVNTEAFF

v_gene: TRBV6-1
j_gene: TRBJ2-7
CDR3aa: CASSDWGQGLEQYF

v_gene: TRBV2
j_gene: TRBJ2-3
CDR3aa: CASSEAGTSKDTQYF

v_gene: TRBV29-1
j_gene: TRBJ1-4
CDR3aa: CSVVGRVGEKLFF

v_gene: TRBV6-4
j_gene: TRBJ1-2
CDR3aa: CASSDSNDPPPKGYTF

v_gene: TRBV29-1
j_gene: TRBJ1-3
CDR3aa: CSVVGREGSGNTIYF

v_gene: TRBV21-1
j_gene: TRBJ1-3
CDR3aa: CASSKAKGNTIYF

v_gene: TRBV18
j_gene: TRBJ1-2
CDR3aa: CASSWRGQDNYGYTF

v_gene: TRBV19
j_gene: TRBJ1-1
CDR3aa: CASGEQLNTEAFF

v_gene: TRBV5-1
j_gene: TRBJ2-4
CDR3aa: CASSLGGTLAKNIQYF

v_gene: TRBV2
j_gene: TRBJ1-4
CDR3aa: CASSKLLSGEKLFF

v_gene: TRBV27
j_gene: TRBJ2-7
CDR3aa: CASSYTGQGYYEQYF

v_gene: TRBV5-1
j_gene: TRBJ1-2
CDR3aa: CASSTHGSDYGYTF

v_gene: TRBV18
j_gene: TRBJ1-2
CDR3aa: CASRSGQNYGYTF

v_gene: TRBV28
j_gene: TRBJ2-3
CDR3aa: CASITGGSTDTQYF

v_gene: TRBV7-8
j_gene: TRBJ1-1
CDR3aa: CASSFQALSEAFF

v_gene: TRBV18
j_gene: TRBJ2-7
CDR3aa: CASSPPVVGEEQYF

v_gene: TRBV6-1
j_gene: TRBJ2-7
CDR3aa: CASSGDRVSYEQYF

v_gene: TRBV19
j_gene: TRBJ1-4
CDR3aa: CASKRKVGTGSEKLFF

v_gene: TRBV5-4
j_gene: TRBJ2-1
CDR3aa: CASRSGTGTIF

v_gene: TRBV11-2
j_gene: TRBJ1-1
CDR3aa: CASSLRTAQPEAFF

v_gene: TRBV5-1
j_gene: TRBJ1-2
CDR3aa: CASSPSGQEGYTF

v_gene: TRBV6-6
j_gene: TRBJ1-2
CDR3aa: CASSRQGDGYTF